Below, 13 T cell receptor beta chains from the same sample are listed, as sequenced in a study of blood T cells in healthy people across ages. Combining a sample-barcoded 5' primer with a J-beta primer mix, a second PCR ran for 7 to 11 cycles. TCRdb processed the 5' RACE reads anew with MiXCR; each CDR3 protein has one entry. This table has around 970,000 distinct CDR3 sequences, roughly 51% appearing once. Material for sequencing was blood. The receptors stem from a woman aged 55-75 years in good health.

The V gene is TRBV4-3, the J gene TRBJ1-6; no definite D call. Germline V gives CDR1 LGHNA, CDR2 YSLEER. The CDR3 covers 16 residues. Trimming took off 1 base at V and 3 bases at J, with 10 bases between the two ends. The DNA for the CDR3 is TGCGCCAGCAGCCAAGTTCTTACAGTCTATAATTCACCCCTCCACTTT. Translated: CASSQVLTVYNSPLHF.

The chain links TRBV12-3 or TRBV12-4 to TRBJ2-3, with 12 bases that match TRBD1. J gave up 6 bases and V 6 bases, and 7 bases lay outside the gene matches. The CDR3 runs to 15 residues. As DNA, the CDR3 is TGTGCCAGCAGGCCCGGGACAGGGGGCTACGATACGCAGTATTTT. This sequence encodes CASRPGTGGYDTQYF.

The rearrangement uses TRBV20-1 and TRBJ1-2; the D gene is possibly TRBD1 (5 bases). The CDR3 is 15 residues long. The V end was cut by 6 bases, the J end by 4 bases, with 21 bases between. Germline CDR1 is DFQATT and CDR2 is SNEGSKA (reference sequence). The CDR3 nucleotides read TGCAGTGCCTTTCCCCAGGGTTGGATTGGCTATGGCTACACCTTC. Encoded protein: CSAFPQGWIGYGYTF.

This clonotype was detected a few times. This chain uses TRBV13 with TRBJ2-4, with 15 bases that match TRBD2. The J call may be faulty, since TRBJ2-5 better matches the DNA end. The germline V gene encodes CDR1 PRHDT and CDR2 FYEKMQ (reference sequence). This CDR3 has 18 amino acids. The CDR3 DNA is TGTGCCAGCAGCTTAGAAGCACTCGGACTAGCGGGAGGGGAGACCCAGTACTTC. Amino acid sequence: CASSLEALGLAGGETQYF.

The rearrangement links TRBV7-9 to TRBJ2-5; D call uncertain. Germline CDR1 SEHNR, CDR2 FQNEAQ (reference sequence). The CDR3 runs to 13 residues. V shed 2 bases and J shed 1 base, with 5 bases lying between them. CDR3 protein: CASSLLLQETQYF. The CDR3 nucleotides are TGTGCCAGCAGCTTATTGCTCCAAGAGACCCAGTACTTC.

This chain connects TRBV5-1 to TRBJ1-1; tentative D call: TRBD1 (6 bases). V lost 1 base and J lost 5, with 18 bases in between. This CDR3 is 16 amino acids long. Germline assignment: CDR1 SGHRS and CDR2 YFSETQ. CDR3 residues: CASSLRSAGARTEAFF. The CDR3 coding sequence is TGCGCCAGCAGCTTGAGGTCCGCAGGGGCCAGGACTGAAGCTTTCTTT. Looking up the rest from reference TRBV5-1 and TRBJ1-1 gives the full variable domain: KAGVTQTPRYLIKTRGQQVTLSCSPISGHRSVSWYQQTPGQGLQFLFEYFSETQRNKGNFPGRFSGRQFSNSRSEMNVSTLELGDSALYLCASSLRSAGARTEAFFGQGTRLTVV.

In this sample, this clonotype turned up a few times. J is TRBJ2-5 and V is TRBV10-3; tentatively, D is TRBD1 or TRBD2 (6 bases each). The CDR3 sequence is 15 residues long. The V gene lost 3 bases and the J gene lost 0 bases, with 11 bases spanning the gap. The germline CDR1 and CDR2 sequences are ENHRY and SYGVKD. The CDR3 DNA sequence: TGTGCCATCAGTGAAGGGGGAGGTAACCAAGAGACCCAGTACTTC. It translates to CAISEGGGNQETQYF.

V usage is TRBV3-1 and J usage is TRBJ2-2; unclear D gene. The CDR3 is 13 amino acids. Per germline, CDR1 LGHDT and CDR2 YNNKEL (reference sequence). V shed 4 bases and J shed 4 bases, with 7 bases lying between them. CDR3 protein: CASSPSTTGELFF. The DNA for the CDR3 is TGTGCCAGCAGCCCATCGACCACCGGGGAGCTGTTTTTT.

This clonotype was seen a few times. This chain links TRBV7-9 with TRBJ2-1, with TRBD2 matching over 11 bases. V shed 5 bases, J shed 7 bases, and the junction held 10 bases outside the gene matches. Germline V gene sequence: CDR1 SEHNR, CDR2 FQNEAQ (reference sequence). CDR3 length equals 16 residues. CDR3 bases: TGTGCCAGCAGCCACCCCCTAGCGGGAGGTGGAAATGAGCAGTTCTTC. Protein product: CASSHPLAGGGNEQFF.

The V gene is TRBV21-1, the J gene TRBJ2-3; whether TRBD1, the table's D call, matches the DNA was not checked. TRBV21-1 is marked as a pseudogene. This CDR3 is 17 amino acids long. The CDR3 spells CASSKRGTDRATDTQYF. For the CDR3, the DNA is TGTGCCAGCAGCAAACGGGGGACAGACAGGGCGACAGATACGCAGTATTTT.

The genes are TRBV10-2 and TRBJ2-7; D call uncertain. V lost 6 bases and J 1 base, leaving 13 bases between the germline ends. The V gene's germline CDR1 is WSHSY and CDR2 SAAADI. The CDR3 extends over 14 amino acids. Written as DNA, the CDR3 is TGCGCCAGCAGCCCTTACTACCTATCCTACGAGCAGTACTTC. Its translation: CASSPYYLSYEQYF.

This CDR3 is CASSRLTAPKETQYF. The CDR3 DNA sequence: TGCGCCAGCAGCCGCCTGACAGCCCCAAAAGAGACCCAGTACTTC. This chain uses TRBV4-3 with TRBJ2-5; D might be TRBD1 (5 bases). This CDR3 has 15 amino acids. Trimming removed 4 bases at V and 3 bases at J, with 15 bases between. Germline V gene data show CDR1 as LGHNA and CDR2 as YSLEER.

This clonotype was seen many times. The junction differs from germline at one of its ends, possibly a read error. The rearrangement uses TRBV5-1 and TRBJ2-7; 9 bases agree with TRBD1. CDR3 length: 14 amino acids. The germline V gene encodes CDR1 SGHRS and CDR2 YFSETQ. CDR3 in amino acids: CASSLGDRAYEQYF. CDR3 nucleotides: TGTGCCAGCAGCTTAGGGGACAGGGCCTACGAGCAGTACTTC. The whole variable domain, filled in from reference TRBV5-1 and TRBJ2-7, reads KAGVTQTPRYLIKTRGQQVTLSCSPISGHRSVSWYQQTPGQGLQFLFEYFSETQRNKGNFPGRFSGRQFSNSRSEMNVSTLELGDSALYLCASSLGDRAYEQYFGPGTRLTVT.